A selection of T cell receptor beta chains follows, all from one sample in a study of blood T cell repertoires in COVID-19. Repertoires were generated with immunoSEQ multiplex PCR, while TCRdb's copy carries only in-frame clones and drops some. The sample includes about 230,000 clones, 75% to 85% of them seen just once. The specimen sequenced was peripheral blood. The source of these receptors is a man aged 40-49 years who had recovered from COVID-19. The CDR3 runs from the conserved cysteine through the conserved F or W. A D gene is named only where the DNA matches it firmly. A row's size may be missing; if present it is once, few, many or a size class.

>TRBJ1-1|.|TRBV18|.|16
CASSPPSPGAGTEAFF
TGTGCCAGCTCACCACCCAGTCCGGGCGCGGGCACTGAAGCTTTCTTT
>TRBJ2-6|once|TRBV9|TRBD2|16
CASSAAGGPGANVLTF
TGTGCCAGCAGCGCAGCGGGGGGGCCTGGGGCCAACGTCCTGACTTTC
>TRBJ1-1|.|TRBV7-9|TRBD1|15
CASSPGQGMNTEAFF
TGTGCCAGCAGCCCCGGACAGGGGATGAACACTGAAGCTTTCTTT
>TRBJ2-7|.|TRBV7-8|.|12
CASSLQAHEQYF
TGTGCCAGCAGCTTACAGGCTCACGAGCAGTACTTC
>TRBJ1-2|.|TRBV3-1/TRBV3-2|TRBD1|15
CASSRGQVLNYGYTF
TGTGCCAGCAGCCGGGGACAGGTTTTGAACTATGGCTACACCTTC
>TRBJ2-1|.|TRBV5-4|TRBD1|15
CASSRMTGGRNEQFF
TGTGCCAGCAGCCGAATGACAGGGGGTAGGAATGAGCAGTTCTTC
>TRBJ1-4|.|TRBV5-6|.|14
CASSFRGRNEKLFF
TGTGCCAGCAGCTTTAGAGGGCGCAATGAAAAACTGTTTTTT
>TRBJ2-7|.|TRBV12-5|.|12
CASAPTGYEQYF
TGTGCTAGTGCCCCGACAGGCTACGAGCAGTACTTC
>TRBJ2-1|.|TRBV10-1|TRBD2|15
CASSEGAGGSDEQFF
TGCGCCAGCAGTGAGGGAGCGGGAGGTAGCGATGAGCAGTTCTTC
>TRBJ2-3|.|TRBV3-1/TRBV3-2|.|14
CASSQRLVTDTQYF
TGTGCCAGCAGCCAACGACTAGTCACAGATACGCAGTATTTT
>TRBJ2-2|.|TRBV5-1|.|15
CASSQIPTQVRELFF
TGCGCCAGCAGCCAAATCCCGACACAGGTCCGGGAGCTGTTTTTT
>TRBJ1-2|.|TRBV15|.|15
CATSRLGVYAYGYTF
TGTGCCACCAGCAGACTAGGGGTTTATGCCTATGGCTACACCTTC
>TRBJ2-2|.|TRBV7-8|.|16
CASSLGRQTNTGELFF
TGTGCCAGCAGCTTAGGCAGGCAGACGAACACCGGGGAGCTGTTTTTT
>TRBJ2-7|.|TRBV9|TRBD1|15
CASSSGTGTYYEQYF
TGTGCCAGCAGCTCCGGGACAGGAACCTACTACGAGCAGTACTTC
>TRBJ2-1|.|TRBV5-1|.|15
CASSLGRSGYNEQFF
TGCGCCAGCAGCTTGGGGAGATCCGGTTACAATGAGCAGTTCTTC
>TRBJ1-4|.|TRBV7-2|TRBD1|15
CASSQSGTVNEKLFF
TGTGCCAGCAGCCAATCCGGGACAGTGAATGAAAAACTGTTTTTT
>TRBJ1-2|many|TRBV6-2/TRBV6-3|.|12
CASSYEYYGYTF
TGTGCCAGCAGTTACGAGTACTATGGCTACACCTTC
>TRBJ2-1|.|TRBV25-1|.|15
CASSELGGRYNEQFF
TGTGCCAGCAGTGAATTGGGCGGGCGTTACAATGAGCAGTTCTTC
>TRBJ1-5|.|TRBV20-1|.|13
CSASLVRDQPQHF
TGCAGTGCTAGTTTGGTGAGGGATCAGCCCCAGCATTTT
>TRBJ2-5|.|TRBV9|.|12
CASSRLEETQYF
TGTGCCAGCAGCCGCTTAGAAGAGACCCAGTACTTC
>TRBJ2-4|.|TRBV3-1/TRBV3-2|.|18
CASSHRSTANLAKNIQYF
TGTGCCAGCAGCCACCGATCGACAGCAAATCTAGCCAAAAACATTCAGTACTTC
>TRBJ2-3|.|TRBV7-2|TRBD1|18
CASSSAPYRGRGTDTQYF
TGTGCCAGCAGCTCGGCACCATACAGGGGGCGCGGCACAGATACGCAGTATTTT
>TRBJ1-2|.|TRBV10-3|TRBD1|16
CAISPTSGQLNYGYTF
TGTGCCATCAGCCCGACATCGGGACAGCTTAACTATGGCTACACCTTC
>TRBJ2-5|.|TRBV6-5|.|13
CASSYGGGETQYF
TGTGCCAGCAGTTACGGGGGCGGAGAGACCCAGTACTTC
>TRBJ2-3|.|TRBV15|TRBD1|15
CATSSRQGESDTQYF
TGTGCCACCAGCAGCCGACAGGGGGAATCAGATACGCAGTATTTT
>TRBJ1-2|.|TRBV19|.|12
CASRDGQWGYTF
TGTGCCAGTAGGGATGGACAGTGGGGCTACACCTTC
>TRBJ1-2|.|TRBV7-9|.|11
CASSVGYGYTF
TGTGCCAGCAGCGTCGGCTATGGCTACACCTTC
>TRBJ2-3|.|TRBV27|.|14
CASSERSSTDTQYF
TGTGCCAGCAGTGAGCGCTCTAGCACAGATACGCAGTATTTT
>TRBJ1-2|once|TRBV11-2|TRBD1|14
CASTVDRGIGGYTF
TGTGCCAGCACCGTAGACAGGGGGATTGGTGGCTACACCTTC
>TRBJ2-7|.|TRBV2|TRBD2|15
CASRTTGREGNEQYF
TGTGCCAGCAGGACTACCGGGCGGGAGGGGAACGAGCAGTACTTC
>TRBJ2-7|few|TRBV30|TRBD1|13
CAWIRDRGGEQYF
TGTGCCTGGATCCGGGACAGGGGAGGCGAGCAGTACTTC
>TRBJ2-2|.|TRBV6-2/TRBV6-3|TRBD2|15
CASSTSGGATGELFF
TGTGCCAGCAGTACTAGCGGGGGGGCCACCGGGGAGCTGTTTTTT
>TRBJ2-7|.|TRBV7-2|.|14
CASRYRTSSYEQYF
TGTGCCAGCAGATACCGGACAAGCTCCTACGAGCAGTACTTC
>TRBJ1-5|.|TRBV3-1/TRBV3-2|.|17
CASTKGGGPLPYQPQHF
TGTGCCAGCACCAAAGGGGGGGGTCCCTTGCCGTATCAGCCCCAGCATTTT
>TRBJ2-7|.|TRBV27|.|13
CASSSGGWYEQYF
TGTGCCAGCAGTTCAGGGGGGTGGTACGAGCAGTACTTC
>TRBJ2-1|once|TRBV18|.|15
CASSPEGLAYNEQFF
TGTGCCAGCTCACCGGAGGGACTCGCTTACAATGAGCAGTTCTTC
>TRBJ2-7|.|TRBV12-3/TRBV12-4|.|12
CASSFAGDEQYF
TGTGCCAGCAGTTTCGCGGGTGACGAGCAGTACTTC
>TRBJ1-6|.|TRBV5-6|TRBD1|15
CASSFRTGGLSPLHF
TGTGCCAGCAGCTTCCGGACAGGGGGCCTTTCACCCCTCCACTTT
>TRBJ2-7|.|TRBV9|TRBD1|14
CASSVGTVSYEQYF
TGTGCCAGCAGCGTTGGGACAGTCTCCTACGAGCAGTACTTC
>TRBJ1-1|.|TRBV6-2/TRBV6-3|.|14
CASSPWASNTEAFF
TGTGCCAGCAGTCCGTGGGCCTCGAACACTGAAGCTTTCTTT
>TRBJ2-5|.|TRBV25-1|TRBD2|16
CASSPSLRGREETQYF
TGTGCCAGCAGTCCCAGTCTAAGAGGGCGGGAGGAGACCCAGTACTTC
>TRBJ1-1|many|TRBV19|TRBD1|15
CASSTSDRGNTEAFF
TGTGCCAGTAGTACGAGTGACAGGGGAAACACTGAAGCTTTCTTT
>TRBJ1-1|.|TRBV19|.|14
CASSMGRENTEAFF
TGTGCCAGTAGTATGGGCAGAGAAAACACTGAAGCTTTCTTT